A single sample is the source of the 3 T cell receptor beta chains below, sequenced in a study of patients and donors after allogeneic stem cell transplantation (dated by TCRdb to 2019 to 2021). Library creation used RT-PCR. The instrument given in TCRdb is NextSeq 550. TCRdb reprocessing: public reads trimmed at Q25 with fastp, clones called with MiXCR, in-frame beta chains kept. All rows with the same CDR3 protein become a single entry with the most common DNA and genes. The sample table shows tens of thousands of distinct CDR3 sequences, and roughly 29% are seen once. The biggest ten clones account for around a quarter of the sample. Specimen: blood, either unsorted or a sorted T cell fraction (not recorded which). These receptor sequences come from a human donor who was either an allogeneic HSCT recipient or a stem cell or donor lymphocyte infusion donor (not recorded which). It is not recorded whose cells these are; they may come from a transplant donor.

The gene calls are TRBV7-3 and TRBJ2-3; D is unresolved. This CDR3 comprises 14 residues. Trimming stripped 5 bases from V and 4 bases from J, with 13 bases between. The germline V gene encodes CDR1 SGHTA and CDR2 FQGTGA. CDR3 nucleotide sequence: TGTGCCAGCAGCCCACAAAACGTCGCAGATACGCAGTATTTT. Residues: CASSPQNVADTQYF.

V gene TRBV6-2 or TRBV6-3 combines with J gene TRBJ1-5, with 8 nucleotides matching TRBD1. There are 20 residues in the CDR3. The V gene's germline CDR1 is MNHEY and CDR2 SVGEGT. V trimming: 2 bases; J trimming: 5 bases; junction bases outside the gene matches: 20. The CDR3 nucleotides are TGTGCCAGCAGTTACCACGTAAAGAGGGACGGGACAGGATTTTATCAGCCCCAGCATTTT. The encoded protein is CASSYHVKRDGTGFYQPQHF.

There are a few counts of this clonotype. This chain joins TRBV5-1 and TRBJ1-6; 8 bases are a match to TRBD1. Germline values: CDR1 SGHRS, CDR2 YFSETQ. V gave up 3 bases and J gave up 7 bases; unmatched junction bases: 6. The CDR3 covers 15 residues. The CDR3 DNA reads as TGCGCCAGCAGCTCATTGACAGGGGCGAATTCACCCCTCCACTTT. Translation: CASSSLTGANSPLHF.